These 6 T cell receptor beta chains share one sample of origin, sequenced in a study of CD8 T cells in Susac syndrome. Random hexamers served to reverse transcribe about 0.5 to 1 ug RNA. One entry per CDR3 protein results from TCRdb running MiXCR on the immunoSEQ multiplex PCR reads. This sample has about 120,000 distinct CDR3 sequences, with 85% to 95% found just once. Sequenced input: CD4+ T cells from PBMCs. Receptor source: a human donor with multiple sclerosis.

This chain links TRBV3-1 with TRBJ1-5; D is perhaps TRBD1 (6 bases). The ends were cut back, 4 bases at V and 2 bases at J, with 12 bases in the middle. The CDR3 contains 15 residues. Germline CDR1 is LGHDT and CDR2 is YNNKEL (reference sequence). The CDR3 DNA is TGTGCCAGCAGCCCAAGCAGGGGAGGCAATCAGCCCCAGCATTTT. This sequence encodes CASSPSRGGNQPQHF. Drawing the rest from reference TRBV3-1 and TRBJ1-5, the complete variable domain is DTAVSQTPKYLVTQMGNDKSIKCEQNLGHDTMYWYKQDSKKFLKIMFSYNNKELIINETVPNRFSPKSPDKAHLNLHINSLELGDSAVYFCASSPSRGGNQPQHFGDGTRLSIL.

The J gene is TRBJ2-7, the V gene TRBV3-1, with D uncertain. The CDR3 is made up of 12 amino acids. The V and J ends lost 5 bases and 7 bases respectively, with 12 bases between them. Germline-derived CDR1 and CDR2 are LGHDT and YNNKEL (reference sequence). The CDR3 protein is CASSRLAGEQYF. The DNA for the CDR3 is TGTGCCAGCAGCAGATTAGCTGGTGAGCAGTACTTC.

The V and J genes are TRBV29-1 and TRBJ2-7; D is possibly TRBD1 or TRBD2 (5 bases each). This CDR3 is 14 amino acids long. Germline loops: CDR1 SQVTM, CDR2 ANQGSEA. Between the trimmed V and J ends, which lost 0 bases and 3 bases, there was a span of 12 bases. CDR3 amino acids: CSVEDQGVHYEQYF. The CDR3 DNA reads TGCAGCGTTGAAGATCAGGGAGTACACTACGAGCAGTACTTC.

V is TRBV7-2 and J is TRBJ1-6, with a tentative D call TRBD1 (6 bases). There are 16 residues in the CDR3. With 4 bases removed from V and 7 bases from J, the gap between germline ends came to 17 bases. Germline V gene data show CDR1 as SGHTA and CDR2 as FQGNSA. CDR3 nucleotides: TGTGCCAGCAGCTCAAGCGGGACACCAGTAAATTCACCCCTCCACTTT. This translates into CASSSSGTPVNSPLHF.

In DNA, the CDR3 is TGCAGTGCTCGTGGCGGGGGCCCCGATACGCAGTATTTT. Protein: CSARGGGPDTQYF. The chain couples TRBV20-1 to TRBJ2-3; tentatively, D is TRBD2 (7 bases). Germline V gene sequence: CDR1 DFQATT, CDR2 SNEGSKA (reference sequence). This CDR3 region has 13 residues. With 5 bases removed from V and 6 bases from J, the gap between germline ends came to 15 bases.

Only one count was recorded for this clonotype. The V call is TRBV20-1, the J call TRBJ2-7, with TRBD1 identical over 10 bases. V lost 5 bases to trimming and J lost 4 bases; unmatched junction nucleotides: 8. CDR3 length: 14 amino acids. The germline CDR1 and CDR2 sequences are DFQATT and SNEGSKA (reference sequence). For the CDR3, the DNA is TGCAGTGCTCCGGCTGGGACAGGGGTATACGAGCAGTACTTC. This gives the protein CSAPAGTGVYEQYF.